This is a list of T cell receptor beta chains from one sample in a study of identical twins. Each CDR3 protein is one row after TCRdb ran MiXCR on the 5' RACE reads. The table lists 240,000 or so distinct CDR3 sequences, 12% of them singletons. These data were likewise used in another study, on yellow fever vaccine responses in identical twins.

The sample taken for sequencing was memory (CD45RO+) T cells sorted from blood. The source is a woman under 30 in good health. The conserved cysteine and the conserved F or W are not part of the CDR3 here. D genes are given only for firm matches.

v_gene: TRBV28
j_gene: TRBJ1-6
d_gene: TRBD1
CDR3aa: ASRMGQGLISPLH

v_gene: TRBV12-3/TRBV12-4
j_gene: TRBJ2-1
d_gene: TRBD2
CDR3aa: ASSFMGGNNEQF

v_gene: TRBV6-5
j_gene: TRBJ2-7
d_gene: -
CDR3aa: ASSYDSLTEQY

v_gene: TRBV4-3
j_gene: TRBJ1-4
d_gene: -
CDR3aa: ASSPRGQANEKLF

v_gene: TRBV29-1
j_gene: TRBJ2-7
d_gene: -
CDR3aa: SVSAMNEQY

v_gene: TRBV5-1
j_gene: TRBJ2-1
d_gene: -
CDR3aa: ASSLRVGNNEQF

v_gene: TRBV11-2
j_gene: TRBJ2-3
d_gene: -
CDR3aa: ASSLSRGSGQY

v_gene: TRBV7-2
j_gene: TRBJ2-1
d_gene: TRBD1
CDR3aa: ASSLLGPTGGNNEQF

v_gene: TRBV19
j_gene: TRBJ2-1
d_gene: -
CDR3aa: ASSIPPGRETEQF

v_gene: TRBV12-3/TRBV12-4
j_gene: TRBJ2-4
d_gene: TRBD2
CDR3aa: ASSFRLLAGVGAKNIQY

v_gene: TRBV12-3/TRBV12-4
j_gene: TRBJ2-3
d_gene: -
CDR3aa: ASSTNTDTQY

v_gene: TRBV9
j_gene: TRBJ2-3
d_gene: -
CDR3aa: ASSVGGLGTDTQY

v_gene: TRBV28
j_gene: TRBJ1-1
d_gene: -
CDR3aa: ASREIKGNTEAF

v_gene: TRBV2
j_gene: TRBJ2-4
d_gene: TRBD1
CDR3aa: ASSEPTKTGGKNIQY

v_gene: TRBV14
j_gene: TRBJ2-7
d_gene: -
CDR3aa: ASSQVGSAGVYEQY

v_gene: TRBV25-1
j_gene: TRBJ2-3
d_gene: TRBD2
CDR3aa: ASREGQADTQY

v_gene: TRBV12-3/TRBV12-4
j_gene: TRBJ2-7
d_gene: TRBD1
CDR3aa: ASRNETGGYYEQY